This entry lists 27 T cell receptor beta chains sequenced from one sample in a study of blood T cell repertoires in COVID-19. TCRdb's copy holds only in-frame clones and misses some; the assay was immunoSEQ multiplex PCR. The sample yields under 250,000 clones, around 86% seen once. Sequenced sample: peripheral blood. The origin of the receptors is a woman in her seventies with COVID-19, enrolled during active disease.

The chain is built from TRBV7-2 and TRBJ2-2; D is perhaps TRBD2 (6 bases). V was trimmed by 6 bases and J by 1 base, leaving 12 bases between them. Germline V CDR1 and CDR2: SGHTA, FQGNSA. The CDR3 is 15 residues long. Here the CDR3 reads CASRSGLQNTGELFF. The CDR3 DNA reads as TGTGCCAGCAGGTCGGGACTCCAGAACACCGGGGAGCTGTTTTTT.

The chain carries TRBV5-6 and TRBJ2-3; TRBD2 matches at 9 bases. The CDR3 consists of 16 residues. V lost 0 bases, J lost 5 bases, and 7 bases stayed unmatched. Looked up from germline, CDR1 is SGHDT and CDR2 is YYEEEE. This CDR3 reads CASSLETSGSGDTQYF. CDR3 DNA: TGTGCCAGCAGCTTGGAAACTAGCGGGTCGGGAGATACGCAGTATTTT.

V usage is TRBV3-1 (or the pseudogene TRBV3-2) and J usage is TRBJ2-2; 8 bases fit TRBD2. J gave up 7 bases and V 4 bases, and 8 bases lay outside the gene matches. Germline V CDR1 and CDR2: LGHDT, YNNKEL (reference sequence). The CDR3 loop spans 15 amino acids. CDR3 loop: CASSLRGGNGGELFF. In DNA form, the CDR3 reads TGTGCCAGCAGCCTCCGGGGGGGAAATGGCGGGGAGCTGTTTTTT.

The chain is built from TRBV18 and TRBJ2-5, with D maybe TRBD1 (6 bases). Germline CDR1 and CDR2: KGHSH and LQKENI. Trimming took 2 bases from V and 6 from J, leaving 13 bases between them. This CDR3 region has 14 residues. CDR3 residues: CASSPERQGKTQYF. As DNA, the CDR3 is TGTGCCAGCTCACCAGAACGGCAGGGGAAGACCCAGTACTTC.

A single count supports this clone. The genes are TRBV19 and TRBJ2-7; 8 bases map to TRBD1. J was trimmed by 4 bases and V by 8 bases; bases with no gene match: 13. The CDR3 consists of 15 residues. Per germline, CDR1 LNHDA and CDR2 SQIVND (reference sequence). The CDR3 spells CASQDGAGGEYEQYF. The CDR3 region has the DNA TGTGCCAGTCAAGATGGGGCAGGGGGCGAATACGAGCAGTACTTC.

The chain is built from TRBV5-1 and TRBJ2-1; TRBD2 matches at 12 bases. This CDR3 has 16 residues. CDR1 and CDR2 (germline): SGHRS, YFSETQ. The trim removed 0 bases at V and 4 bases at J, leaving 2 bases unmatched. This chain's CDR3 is CASSLALAGGYNEQFF. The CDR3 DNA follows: TGCGCCAGCAGCTTGGCCCTAGCGGGAGGGTACAATGAGCAGTTCTTC.

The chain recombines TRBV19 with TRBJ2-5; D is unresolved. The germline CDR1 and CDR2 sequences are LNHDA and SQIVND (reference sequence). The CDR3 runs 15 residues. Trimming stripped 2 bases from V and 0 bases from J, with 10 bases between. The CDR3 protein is CASSISAAYQETQYF. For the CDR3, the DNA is TGTGCCAGTAGTATATCTGCGGCGTACCAAGAGACCCAGTACTTC.

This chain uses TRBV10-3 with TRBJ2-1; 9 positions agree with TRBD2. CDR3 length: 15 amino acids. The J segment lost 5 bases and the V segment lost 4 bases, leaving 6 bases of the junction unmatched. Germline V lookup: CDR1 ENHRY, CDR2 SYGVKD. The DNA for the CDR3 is TGTGCCATCAGTGGCGGGACTAGCCGCAACAATGAGCAGTTCTTC. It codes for CAISGGTSRNNEQFF.

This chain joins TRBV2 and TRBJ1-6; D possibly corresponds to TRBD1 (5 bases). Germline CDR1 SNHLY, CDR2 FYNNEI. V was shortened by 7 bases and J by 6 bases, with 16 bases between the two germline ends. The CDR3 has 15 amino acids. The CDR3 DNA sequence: TGTGCCAGCAAAGGGACTTCGGGGACTAATTCACCCCTCCACTTT. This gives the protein CASKGTSGTNSPLHF.

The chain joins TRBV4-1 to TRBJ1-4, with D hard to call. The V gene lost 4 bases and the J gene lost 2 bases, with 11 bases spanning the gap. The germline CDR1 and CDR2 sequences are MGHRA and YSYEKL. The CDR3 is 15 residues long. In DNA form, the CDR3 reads TGCGCCAGCAGCCTTTCATACAGTACTAATGAAAAACTGTTTTTT. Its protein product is CASSLSYSTNEKLFF.

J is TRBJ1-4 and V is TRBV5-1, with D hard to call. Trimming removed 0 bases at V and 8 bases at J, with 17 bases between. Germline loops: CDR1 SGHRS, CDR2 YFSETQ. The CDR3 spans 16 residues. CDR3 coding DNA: TGCGCCAGCAGCTTGGAGGGTAGCGGTAGGGTAGAAAAACTGTTTTTT. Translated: CASSLEGSGRVEKLFF.

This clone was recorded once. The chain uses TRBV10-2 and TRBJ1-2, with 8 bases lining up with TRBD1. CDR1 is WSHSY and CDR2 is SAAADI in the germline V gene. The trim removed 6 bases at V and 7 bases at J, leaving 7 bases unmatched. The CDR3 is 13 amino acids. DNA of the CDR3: TGCGCCAGCAGGGAGACAGGGGAGGCTGGCTACACCTTC. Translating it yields CASRETGEAGYTF.

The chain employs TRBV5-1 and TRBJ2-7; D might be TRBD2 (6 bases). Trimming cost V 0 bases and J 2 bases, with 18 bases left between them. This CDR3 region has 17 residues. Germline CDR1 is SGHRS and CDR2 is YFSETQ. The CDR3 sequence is CASSLAPPLGGTYEQYF. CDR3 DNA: TGCGCCAGCAGCTTGGCCCCACCGTTGGGGGGAACCTACGAGCAGTACTTC.

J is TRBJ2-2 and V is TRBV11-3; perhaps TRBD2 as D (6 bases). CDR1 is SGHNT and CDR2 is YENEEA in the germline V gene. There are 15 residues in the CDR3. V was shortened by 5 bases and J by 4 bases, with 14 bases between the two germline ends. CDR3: CASSQDGGSTGELFF. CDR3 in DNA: TGTGCCAGCAGCCAAGATGGGGGGAGCACCGGGGAGCTGTTTTTT.

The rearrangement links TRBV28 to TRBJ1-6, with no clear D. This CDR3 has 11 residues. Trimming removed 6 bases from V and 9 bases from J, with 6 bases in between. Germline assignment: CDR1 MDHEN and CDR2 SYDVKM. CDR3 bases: TGTGCCAGCAGCGGGGTTTCACCCCTCCACTTT. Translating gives CASSGVSPLHF.

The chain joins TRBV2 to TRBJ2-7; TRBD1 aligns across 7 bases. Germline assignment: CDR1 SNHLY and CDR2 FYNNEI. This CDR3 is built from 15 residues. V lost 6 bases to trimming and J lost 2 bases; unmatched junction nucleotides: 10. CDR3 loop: CASRDVRTGAYEQYF. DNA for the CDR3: TGTGCCAGCAGGGACGTACGAACAGGGGCCTACGAGCAGTACTTC. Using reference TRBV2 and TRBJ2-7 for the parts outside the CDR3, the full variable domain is EPEVTQTPSHQVTQMGQEVILRCVPISNHLYFYWYRQILGQKVEFLVSFYNNEISEKSEIFDDQFSVERPDGSNFTLKIRSTKLEDSAMYFCASRDVRTGAYEQYFGPGTRLTVT.

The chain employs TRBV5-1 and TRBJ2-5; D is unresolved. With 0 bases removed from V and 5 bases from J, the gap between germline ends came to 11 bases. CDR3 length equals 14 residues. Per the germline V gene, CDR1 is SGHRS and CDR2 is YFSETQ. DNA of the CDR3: TGCGCCAGCAGCTTGGACGGAGTGAAGGAGACCCAGTACTTC. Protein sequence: CASSLDGVKETQYF.

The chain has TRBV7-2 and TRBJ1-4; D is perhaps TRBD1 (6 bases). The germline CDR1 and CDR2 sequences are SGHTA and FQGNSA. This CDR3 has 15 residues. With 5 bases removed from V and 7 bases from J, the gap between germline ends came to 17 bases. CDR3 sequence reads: CASSPTTGWGEKLFF. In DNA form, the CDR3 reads TGTGCCAGCAGCCCGACCACAGGGTGGGGTGAAAAACTGTTTTTT.

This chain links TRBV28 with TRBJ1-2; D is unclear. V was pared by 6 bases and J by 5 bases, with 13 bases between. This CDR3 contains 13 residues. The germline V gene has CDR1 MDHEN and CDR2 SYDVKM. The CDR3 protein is CASSKGRTYGYTF. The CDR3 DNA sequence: TGTGCCAGCAGCAAAGGACGGACTTATGGCTACACCTTC.

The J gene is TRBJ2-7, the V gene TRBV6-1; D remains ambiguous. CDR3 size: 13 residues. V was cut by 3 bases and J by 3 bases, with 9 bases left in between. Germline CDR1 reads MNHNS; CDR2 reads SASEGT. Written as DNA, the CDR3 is TGTGCCAGCAGTGACCTCGGGTTCTACGAGCAGTACTTC. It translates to CASSDLGFYEQYF.

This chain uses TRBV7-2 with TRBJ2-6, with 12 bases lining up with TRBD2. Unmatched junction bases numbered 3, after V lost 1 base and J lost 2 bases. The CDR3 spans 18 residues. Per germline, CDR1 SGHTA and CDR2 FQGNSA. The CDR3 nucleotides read TGTGCCAGCAGCTTAGTGGCTAGCGGGAGGGCTGGGGCCAACGTCCTGACTTTC. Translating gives CASSLVASGRAGANVLTF. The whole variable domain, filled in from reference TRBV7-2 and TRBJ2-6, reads GAGVSQSPSNKVTEKGKDVELRCDPISGHTALYWYRQSLGQGLEFLIYFQGNSAPDKSGLPSDRFSAERTGGSVSTLTIQRTQQEDSAVYLCASSLVASGRAGANVLTFGAGSRLTVL.

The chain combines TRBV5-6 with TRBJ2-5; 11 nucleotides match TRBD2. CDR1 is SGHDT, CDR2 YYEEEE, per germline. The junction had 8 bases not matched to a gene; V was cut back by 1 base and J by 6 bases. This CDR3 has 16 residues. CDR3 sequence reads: CASSLLTRTSGQTQYF. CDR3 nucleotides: TGTGCCAGCAGCTTGTTGACACGGACTAGCGGGCAGACCCAGTACTTC.

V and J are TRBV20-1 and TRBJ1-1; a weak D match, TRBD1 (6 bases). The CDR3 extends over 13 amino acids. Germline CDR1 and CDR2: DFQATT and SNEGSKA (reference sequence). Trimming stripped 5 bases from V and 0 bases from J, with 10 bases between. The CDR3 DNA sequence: TGCAGTGCTGGTGGACAGATGAACACTGAAGCTTTCTTT. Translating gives CSAGGQMNTEAFF.

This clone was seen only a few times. The CDR3 is CASSPDRVRGYTF. CDR3 DNA: TGTGCCAGCAGCCCCGACAGGGTACGCGGCTACACCTTC. V usage is TRBV5-8 and J usage is TRBJ1-2; the match to TRBD1 covers 7 bases. Germline V gene data show CDR1 as SGHTS and CDR2 as YDEGEE. The length of the CDR3 is 13 residues. After removal of 4 bases from V and 8 bases from J, the junction contained 8 bases not matched to a gene.

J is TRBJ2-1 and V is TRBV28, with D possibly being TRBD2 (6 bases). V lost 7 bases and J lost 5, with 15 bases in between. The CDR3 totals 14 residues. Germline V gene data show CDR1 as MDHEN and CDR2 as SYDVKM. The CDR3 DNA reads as TGTGCCAGCACCGACTCGACTAGGCACAATGAGCAGTTCTTC. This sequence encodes CASTDSTRHNEQFF.

Here the CDR3 DNA reads TGTGCCAGCAGCTTAGCTGGGACAGAGGCTCCAAATGAGCAGTTCTTC. Amino acid sequence: CASSLAGTEAPNEQFF. The chain carries TRBV7-2 and TRBJ2-1; TRBD1 aligns across 7 bases. The CDR3 has 16 amino acids. Germline-derived CDR1 and CDR2 are SGHTA and FQGNSA. V trimming: 0 bases; J trimming: 7 bases; junction bases outside the gene matches: 9.

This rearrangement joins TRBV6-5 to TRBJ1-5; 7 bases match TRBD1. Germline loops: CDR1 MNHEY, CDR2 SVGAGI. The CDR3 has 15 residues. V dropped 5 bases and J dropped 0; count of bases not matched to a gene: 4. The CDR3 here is CASSPTGVSNQPQHF. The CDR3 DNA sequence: TGTGCCAGCAGTCCTACAGGGGTTAGCAATCAGCCCCAGCATTTT.